This TCR beta chain was captured in a study of CD8 T cells in ankylosing spondylitis. By quantitative 5'-RACE with molecular barcodes, the TCR beta libraries were made. TCRdb called the 5' RACE reads again in MiXCR, with one record for every CDR3 protein. The sample contains 500,000 or so distinct CDR3 sequences, less than 6% of which appear only once. General study findings and limits: Researchers reportedly found disease-linked clones significantly enriched in matched ankylosing spondylitis synovial fluid. Ankylosing spondylitis blood seemed to carry a telltale TCR beta motif made of several highly homologous variants. There were earlier reports of some motif variants in reactive arthritis synovial fluid and blood.

This clonotype was detected ten times or more. Its antigen is still unknown. Per the germline V gene, CDR1 is LGHNA and CDR2 is YNFKEQ. Trimming left V 0 bases short and J 8 bases short, with 8 bases between. This CDR3 is 13 amino acids long. This sequence originates from a male donor with ankylosing spondylitis. Specimen: blood, either unsorted or a sorted T cell fraction (not recorded which). The chain uses TRBV4-2 and TRBJ2-1; the D gene is possibly TRBD1 (6 bases). CDR3 DNA: TGTGCCAGCAGCCAAGATAGGGGGTATGAGCAGTTCTTC. This sequence encodes CASSQDRGYEQFF.